This TCR beta chain originates from a study of cytomegalovirus exposure and HLA in healthy donors. With 6 bases clipped from V and 3 bases from J, the junction kept 4 bases outside the gene matches. CDR1 and CDR2 (germline): MNHNY, SVGAGI (reference sequence). The CDR3 sequence is 13 residues long. Regarding this clone: Its antigen is not known.

General study points: HLA-A and HLA-B allele assignments for most subjects were reportedly predicted accurately using TCR beta sequences. In a later analysis, common viral pathogens appeared linked to several of the most significant clusters. Sequencing had likely introduced a cluster of highly shared sequence variants as an artifact. According to a later analysis, most TCR beta chains associated with CMV appeared HLA-restricted.

60 Vbeta and 13 Jbeta primers were used in PCR. Sequenced by immunoSEQ multiplex PCR; TCRdb stores in-frame clones only, minus some. There are around 200,000 clones in the sample; 80% occur only once, and under 0.85% lies in the top ten. Sequencing was done on a sample of PBMCs. This TCR derives from a boy younger than 18 in good health and CMV-seronegative. The rearrangement uses TRBV6-6 and TRBJ1-2; 7 positions agree with TRBD1. Written as DNA, the CDR3 is TGTGCCAGCAGCGGGGACAGAGACTATGGCTACACCTTC. This translates into CASSGDRDYGYTF.